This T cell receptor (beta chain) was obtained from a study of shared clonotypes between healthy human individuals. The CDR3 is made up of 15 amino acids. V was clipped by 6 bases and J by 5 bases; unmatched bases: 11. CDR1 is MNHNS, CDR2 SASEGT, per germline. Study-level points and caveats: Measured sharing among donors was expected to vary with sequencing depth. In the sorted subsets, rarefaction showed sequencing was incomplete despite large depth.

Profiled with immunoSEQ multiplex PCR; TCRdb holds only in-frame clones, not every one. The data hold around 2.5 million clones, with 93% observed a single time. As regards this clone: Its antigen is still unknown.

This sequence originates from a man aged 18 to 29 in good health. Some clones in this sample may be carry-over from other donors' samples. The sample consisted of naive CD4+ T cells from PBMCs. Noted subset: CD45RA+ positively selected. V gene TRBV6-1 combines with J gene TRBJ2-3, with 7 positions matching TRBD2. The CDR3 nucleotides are TGTGCCAGCAGCCCAGCGGGAATACTCCAAGATACGCAGTATTTT. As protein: CASSPAGILQDTQYF.